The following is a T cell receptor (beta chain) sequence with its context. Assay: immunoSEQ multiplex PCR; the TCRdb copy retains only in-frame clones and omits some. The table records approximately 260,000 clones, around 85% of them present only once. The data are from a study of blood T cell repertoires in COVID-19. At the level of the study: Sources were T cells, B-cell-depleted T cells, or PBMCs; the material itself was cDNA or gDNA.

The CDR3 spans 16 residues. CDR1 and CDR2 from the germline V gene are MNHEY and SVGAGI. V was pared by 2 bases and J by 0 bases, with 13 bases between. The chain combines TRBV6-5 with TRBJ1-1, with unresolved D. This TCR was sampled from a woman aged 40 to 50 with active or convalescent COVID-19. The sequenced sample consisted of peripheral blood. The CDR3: CASSYLFAGLNTEAFF. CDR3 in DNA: TGTGCCAGCAGTTACCTATTCGCGGGATTGAACACTGAAGCTTTCTTT.